This T cell receptor beta chain comes out of a study of T cells in narcolepsy. Study-wide findings and caveats: Autoreactive clonotypes reportedly recurred in blood of same and different patients, not controls.

Only one count was recorded for this clone. The antigen is not known. Generated by immunoSEQ multiplex PCR, the TCRdb table keeps only in-frame clones and is missing some. There are about 32,000 clones in the sample; over 70% occur only once, and less than 5% lies in the top ten. From germline, CDR1 is MNHEY and CDR2 SVGAGI. This CDR3 contains 15 residues. V shed 9 bases and J 4 bases; nucleotides not matched to a gene: 12. The material sequenced was memory (CD45RA-) CD4+ T cells from blood. The chain carries TRBV6-5 and TRBJ1-5; 7 bases map to TRBD1. The sequence came from a human donor in good health. This CDR3 is CASRGLGQENQPQHF. CDR3 DNA sequence: TGTGCCAGTAGGGGCCTCGGACAGGAAAATCAGCCCCAGCATTTT.